A single sample gave rise to the 14 T cell receptor beta chains below, sequenced in a study of blood T cell repertoires in COVID-19. This table comes from immunoSEQ multiplex PCR, and its TCRdb copy is limited to in-frame clones, with some not included. The sample has about 130,000 clones; 80% to 90% are singletons. The sequencing sample was made of peripheral blood. The source of these receptors is a man aged 55 to 69 with COVID-19, enrolled during active disease.

This clone was seen just once. The V gene is TRBV7-2, the J gene TRBJ1-1, with D perhaps TRBD1 (5 bases). The CDR3 has 12 residues. The germline V gene has CDR1 SGHTA and CDR2 FQGNSA. Deletions cut 5 bases from V and 8 bases from J, with 12 bases between. This CDR3 reads CASSPWGSEAFF. Here the CDR3 DNA reads TGTGCCAGCAGCCCCTGGGGCAGCGAAGCTTTCTTT. The full variable domain, with the rest looked up from reference TRBV7-2 and TRBJ1-1, is GAGVSQSPSNKVTEKGKDVELRCDPISGHTALYWYRQSLGQGLEFLIYFQGNSAPDKSGLPSDRFSAERTGGSVSTLTIQRTQQEDSAVYLCASSPWGSEAFFGQGTRLTVV.

The chain carries TRBV5-4 and TRBJ2-3; D is possibly TRBD2 (6 bases). Germline V CDR1 and CDR2: SGHNT, YYREEE (reference sequence). The CDR3 runs to 16 residues. V lost 2 bases to trimming and J lost 0 bases, with 13 bases between them. CDR3 protein: CASSLPTSPSTDTQYF. The CDR3 coding sequence is TGTGCCAGCAGCTTACCAACTAGCCCTAGCACAGATACGCAGTATTTT.

The chain uses TRBV10-3 and TRBJ2-5; D unclear. Germline V gene sequence: CDR1 ENHRY, CDR2 SYGVKD. V was trimmed by 0 bases and J by 9 bases, leaving 11 bases between them. The CDR3 contains 13 residues. DNA for the CDR3: TGTGCCATCAGTGAGTCAGAGGCTATGGCCCAGTACTTC. Protein sequence: CAISESEAMAQYF.

V usage is TRBV6-5 and J usage is TRBJ1-1; D is perhaps TRBD1 (5 bases). CDR1 is MNHEY, CDR2 SVGAGI, per germline. Between the trimmed V and J ends, which lost 0 bases and 2 bases, there was a span of 13 bases. This CDR3 region has 16 residues. This CDR3 reads CASSYSMGGRNTEAFF. CDR3 sequence (DNA): TGTGCCAGCAGTTACTCGATGGGGGGTCGTAACACTGAAGCTTTCTTT.

This chain connects TRBV5-6 to TRBJ1-4; no clear D. There are 16 residues in the CDR3. Germline-derived CDR1 and CDR2 are SGHDT and YYEEEE. Between the trimmed V and J ends, which lost 2 bases and 0 bases, there was a span of 11 bases. This chain's CDR3 is CASSFSPRTTNEKLFF. In nucleotides, the CDR3 is TGTGCCAGCAGCTTCTCCCCCAGGACAACTAATGAAAAACTGTTTTTT.

The chain has TRBV7-2 and TRBJ1-3, with 8 bases that match TRBD1. V dropped 4 bases and J dropped 2; count of bases not matched to a gene: 4. CDR1 and CDR2 (germline): SGHTA, FQGNSA. The CDR3 is 15 residues long. CDR3 region: CASSSQGATGNTIYF. The CDR3 nucleotides are TGTGCCAGCAGCTCCCAGGGGGCTACTGGAAACACCATATATTTT.

The chain has TRBV7-2 and TRBJ1-5; D not certain. The CDR3 sequence is 15 residues long. Germline V gene data show CDR1 as SGHTA and CDR2 as FQGNSA. Trimming took off 6 bases at V and 4 bases at J, with 16 bases between the two ends. The chain's CDR3 is CASRYNAGSNQPQHF. The CDR3 DNA sequence: TGTGCCAGCAGATACAATGCAGGATCGAATCAGCCCCAGCATTTT.

CDR3 in amino acids: CASSLGTASTEAFF. The DNA of the CDR3 is TGTGCCAGCAGCTTGGGGACAGCCAGCACTGAAGCTTTCTTT. This chain connects TRBV7-2 to TRBJ1-1; 7 nucleotides align to TRBD1. Germline CDR1 SGHTA, CDR2 FQGNSA. The CDR3 consists of 14 residues. Germline trimming cut 3 bases from V and 4 bases from J; bases unmatched to any gene: 5.

This chain joins TRBV4-1 and TRBJ2-4; TRBD2 matches at 11 bases. The trim removed 5 bases at V and 0 bases at J, leaving 15 bases unmatched. The CDR3 extends over 20 amino acids. Looked up from germline, CDR1 is MGHRA and CDR2 is YSYEKL. In DNA, the CDR3 is TGCGCCAGCAGCTCCCCCTTACTAGCGGGGGCAGATTTAGCCAAAAACATTCAGTACTTC. Translated, it gives CASSSPLLAGADLAKNIQYF.

CDR3 sequence: CASGPSGLAGEIQETQYF. In DNA, the CDR3 is TGTGCCAGCGGGCCATCAGGACTAGCGGGGGAGATCCAAGAGACCCAGTACTTC. The chain couples TRBV25-1 to TRBJ2-5; TRBD2 aligns across 13 bases. The CDR3 has 18 residues. The V gene end was trimmed by 8 bases and the J gene end by 1 base; junction bases not matched to a gene: 13. The germline CDR1 and CDR2 sequences are MGHDK and SYGVNS. The full variable domain, rest sourced from reference TRBV25-1 and TRBJ2-5, is EADIYQTPRYLVIGTGKKITLECSQTMGHDKMYWYQQDPGMELHLIHYSYGVNSTEKGDLSSESTVSRIRTEHFPLTLESARPSHTSQYLCASGPSGLAGEIQETQYFGPGTRLLVL.

The CDR3 sequence is CAWNHPGETNYGYTF. The CDR3 coding sequence is TGTGCCTGGAACCACCCCGGGGAGACGAACTATGGCTACACCTTC. The chain employs TRBV30 and TRBJ1-2, with D unclear. The CDR3 consists of 15 residues. Germline values: CDR1 GTSNPN, CDR2 SVGIG (reference sequence). The germline V and J ends were trimmed by 4 bases and 2 bases, with 17 bases remaining between them.

The chain links TRBV2 to TRBJ1-4; D perhaps matches TRBD1 (6 bases). The CDR3 loop spans 15 amino acids. Germline assignment: CDR1 SNHLY and CDR2 FYNNEI. With 3 bases removed from V and 4 bases from J, the gap between germline ends came to 12 bases. The CDR3 DNA sequence: TGTGCCAGCAGTGAGGCGGGGGCTGATAATGAAAAACTGTTTTTT. This translates into CASSEAGADNEKLFF.

The chain has TRBV6-5 and TRBJ2-3; D is possibly TRBD2 (5 bases). CDR3 length equals 15 residues. V gave up 2 bases and J gave up 0 bases, with 9 bases separating them. CDR1 and CDR2 (germline): MNHEY, SVGAGI. Here the CDR3 DNA reads TGTGCCAGCAGTTACATCCAGCGGAGCACAGATACGCAGTATTTT. Its protein is CASSYIQRSTDTQYF.

V is TRBV28 and J is TRBJ1-4, with D possibly matching TRBD1 (6 bases). The CDR3 runs to 12 residues. Germline CDR1 is MDHEN and CDR2 is SYDVKM. V dropped 5 bases and J dropped 11 bases, with 12 bases sitting between them. The CDR3 protein is CASSRQARKLFF. Written as DNA, the CDR3 is TGTGCCAGCAGTAGACAGGCGCGGAAACTGTTTTTT.